This T cell receptor (beta chain) was captured in a study of shared clonotypes between healthy human individuals. Splitting of CD4+ cells produced CD45RA+ naive and CD45RA-negative memory subsets. Profiled with immunoSEQ multiplex PCR; TCRdb holds only in-frame clones, not every one. The sample holds 2 million to 3 million clones, roughly 92% seen once. The source is a young man in good health. The sample consisted of naive CD4+ T cells sorted from blood. Subset indicated: CD45RA+ positively selected.

CDR3 in DNA: TGTGCCAGCAGTCCCGGGACATGGACAGATACGCAGTATTTT. This sequence encodes CASSPGTWTDTQYF. J is TRBJ2-3 and V is TRBV28; possible D gene TRBD1, 6 bases. CDR3 length: 14 amino acids. V gave up 5 bases and J gave up 3 bases, with 12 bases separating them. Looked up from germline, CDR1 is MDHEN and CDR2 is SYDVKM.